This TCR beta chain originates from a study of shared clonotypes between healthy human individuals. Study-level findings and limits: Limitation of the genetic and exposure-history diversity represented came from the few donors.

With respect to this clone: Its antigen remains unidentified.

A deep-level run was used for the assay. The data were produced by immunoSEQ multiplex PCR, yet TCRdb's version contains in-frame clones alone and is incomplete. The table has roughly 2 million clones, around 95% seen once. This CDR3 contains 17 residues. The V and J ends lost 5 bases and 5 bases respectively, with 21 bases between them. Germline lookup yields CDR1 ENHRY and CDR2 SYGVKD. All the donors were Caucasian adults who lived in Nashville, Tennessee. The receptor's source is a man aged 18 to 30 in good health. The specimen was naive CD4+ T cells sorted from blood. The subset was: CD45RA+ positively selected. The chain carries TRBV10-3 and TRBJ2-2; tentatively, D is TRBD2 (5 bases). In nucleotides, the CDR3 is TGTGCCATCAGTAGAACCTTCGATCGGACGGGGACCGGGGAGCTGTTTTTT. It translates to CAISRTFDRTGTGELFF.